What follows are 27 T cell receptor beta chains derived from one specimen sequenced in a study of cytomegalovirus exposure and HLA in healthy donors. Assay used: immunoSEQ multiplex PCR; TCRdb lists only in-frame clones, some missing. The sample has about 140,000 clones, 88% seen once. Material for sequencing was PBMCs. The origin of the receptors is a woman aged 18-29 years in good health and CMV-seropositive.

This clone turned up a few times. This chain joins TRBV5-5 and TRBJ1-1; TRBD1 matches 7 bases. This CDR3 is built from 14 residues. J gave up 5 bases and V 4 bases, and 8 bases lay outside the gene matches. Per germline, CDR1 SGHKS and CDR2 YYEKEE (reference sequence). The CDR3 spells CASSKVRGWTEAFF. In DNA, the CDR3 is TGTGCCAGCAGCAAGGTCAGGGGGTGGACTGAAGCTTTCTTT.

There are a few counts of this clone. The rearrangement uses TRBV13 and TRBJ1-6; 8 bases line up with TRBD1. The CDR3 spans 15 residues. After removal of 4 bases from V and 6 bases from J, the junction contained 5 bases not matched to a gene. Germline CDR1 reads PRHDT; CDR2 reads FYEKMQ (reference sequence). The CDR3 nucleotides read TGTGCCAGCAGCTCCGGGGACAGGTCTAATTCACCCCTCCACTTT. Translated: CASSSGDRSNSPLHF.

In its sample, this clone was seen once. The rearrangement links TRBV4-2 to TRBJ2-2; 10 positions match TRBD2. Trimming cost V 3 bases and J 8 bases; bases outside gene matches: 6. Germline V gene lookup returns CDR1 LGHNA and CDR2 YNFKEQ. The CDR3 length is 15 residues. This CDR3 is CASSHLAGGAGELFF. For the CDR3, the DNA is TGTGCCAGCAGCCACTTAGCGGGGGGCGCGGGGGAGCTGTTTTTT.

V and J are TRBV4-2 and TRBJ2-3, with D maybe TRBD2 (5 bases). Germline CDR1 LGHNA, CDR2 YNFKEQ. V gave up 3 bases and J gave up 2 bases, with 21 bases separating them. The CDR3 extends over 18 amino acids. In DNA, the CDR3 is TGTGCCAGCAGCCAGGCCCCCCTCTTCGAGCGGAACACAGATACGCAGTATTTT. It codes for CASSQAPLFERNTDTQYF.

The rearrangement uses TRBV10-3 and TRBJ1-2; 9 bases are a match to TRBD1. The CDR3 runs 14 residues. CDR1 and CDR2 from the germline V gene are ENHRY and SYGVKD. J lost 8 bases, V lost 7 bases, and 11 bases had no gene match. The DNA for the CDR3 is TGTGCCATCAATTACGGACAGGGGTACGGCGGCTACACCTTC. Its translation is CAINYGQGYGGYTF.

The chain joins TRBV7-9 to TRBJ2-1, with 7 bases identical to TRBD2. The CDR3 contains 14 residues. Trimming at V came to 5 bases and at J to 7 bases, leaving 8 bases not matched to a gene. Germline CDR1 SEHNR, CDR2 FQNEAQ (reference sequence). This CDR3 reads CASSLTSGGNEQFF. CDR3 in DNA: TGTGCCAGCAGCCTGACCTCGGGAGGTAATGAGCAGTTCTTC.

This chain links TRBV10-1 with TRBJ1-4; D is perhaps TRBD1 (5 bases). CDR3 length equals 13 residues. Germline CDR1 and CDR2: WNHNN and SYGVQD (reference sequence). Trimming shortened V by 6 bases and J by 9 bases, and 14 bases separated the two germline ends. The CDR3 loop reads CASSPGLPQKLFF. The DNA of the CDR3 is TGCGCCAGCAGCCCGGGACTACCCCAAAAACTGTTTTTT.

This chain connects TRBV4-2 to TRBJ2-1, with D possibly matching TRBD2 (6 bases). V lost 3 bases to trimming and J lost 0 bases, with 18 bases between them. The CDR3 extends over 18 amino acids. The germline gives CDR1 LGHNA, CDR2 YNFKEQ. As DNA, the CDR3 is TGTGCCAGCAGCCAGGGCCGAGATGCGGGGAGCTCCTACAATGAGCAGTTCTTC. Residues: CASSQGRDAGSSYNEQFF.

The V gene is TRBV13, the J gene TRBJ1-2; tentatively, D is TRBD1 (6 bases). This CDR3 is built from 19 residues. CDR1 and CDR2 (germline): PRHDT, FYEKMQ (reference sequence). V lost 1 base and J lost 0, with 21 bases in between. CDR3 region: CASSLVRGGRRISNYGYTF. The CDR3 DNA reads TGTGCCAGCAGCTTAGTAAGGGGGGGCAGGAGAATTTCTAACTATGGCTACACCTTC. The whole variable domain, filled in from reference TRBV13 and TRBJ1-2, reads AAGVIQSPRHLIKEKRETATLKCYPIPRHDTVYWYQQGPGQDPQFLISFYEKMQSDKGSIPDRFSAQQFSDYHSELNMSSLELGDSALYFCASSLVRGGRRISNYGYTFGSGTRLTVV.

This clone occurred once. The chain couples TRBV6-1 to TRBJ2-5; 12 bases match TRBD2. The CDR3 spans 15 residues. Trimming cost V 4 bases and J 5 bases; bases outside gene matches: 5. The germline V gene has CDR1 MNHNS and CDR2 SASEGT. The CDR3, as DNA: TGTGCCAGCAGTGCGACTAGCGGGAGCGGCGAGACCCAGTACTTC. This encodes CASSATSGSGETQYF.

The chain combines TRBV4-3 with TRBJ1-6; D is ambiguous. The CDR3 contains 13 residues. Germline assignment: CDR1 LGHNA and CDR2 YSLEER. V gave up 2 bases and J gave up 7 bases, with 6 bases separating them. In nucleotides, the CDR3 is TGCGCCAGCAGCCAAAACCAGAATTCACCCCTCCACTTT. Encoded protein: CASSQNQNSPLHF.

The chain carries TRBV5-6 and TRBJ2-7, with TRBD2 as a possible D gene (6 bases). CDR1 is SGHDT, CDR2 YYEEEE, per germline. This CDR3 is built from 14 residues. Trimming took 2 bases from V and 3 from J, leaving 12 bases between them. Written as DNA, the CDR3 is TGTGCCAGCAGCTTCGGGACGGGAGTCTACGAGCAGTACTTC. It encodes CASSFGTGVYEQYF.

The CDR3 is CASSLTGSAGANVLTF. In DNA form, the CDR3 reads TGTGCCAGCAGTCTTACAGGGAGCGCTGGGGCCAACGTCCTGACTTTC. The chain recombines TRBV25-1 with TRBJ2-6; possible D gene TRBD1, 6 bases. This CDR3 is built from 16 residues. V dropped 5 bases and J dropped 2 bases, with 13 bases sitting between them. Germline V gene lookup returns CDR1 MGHDK and CDR2 SYGVNS. Drawing the rest from reference TRBV25-1 and TRBJ2-6, the complete variable domain is EADIYQTPRYLVIGTGKKITLECSQTMGHDKMYWYQQDPGMELHLIHYSYGVNSTEKGDLSSESTVSRIRTEHFPLTLESARPSHTSQYLCASSLTGSAGANVLTFGAGSRLTVL.

This clone was recorded only once. The V gene is TRBV10-3, the J gene TRBJ1-1; D unresolved. Germline V gene data show CDR1 as ENHRY and CDR2 as SYGVKD. The CDR3 contains 13 residues. Trimming left V 4 bases short and J 5 bases short, with 11 bases between. The CDR3 nucleotides read TGTGCCATCAGTGTGGGCCGGGGAACTGAAGCTTTCTTT. This codes for CAISVGRGTEAFF.

The chain joins TRBV11-2 to TRBJ2-7; 7 nucleotides align to TRBD1. J was trimmed by 2 bases and V by 2 bases; bases with no gene match: 12. The germline CDR1 and CDR2 sequences are SGHAT and FQNNGV. This CDR3 contains 17 residues. The CDR3 nucleotides read TGTGCCAGCAGCTTAAGTCTCCGACAGGGTAGGCCCTACGAGCAGTACTTC. Translation: CASSLSLRQGRPYEQYF.

The chain uses TRBV7-3 and TRBJ2-5; 12 nucleotides align to TRBD2. V lost 4 bases and J lost 5; bases outside the gene matches: 5. CDR3 length: 15 amino acids. The V gene's germline CDR1 is SGHTA and CDR2 FQGTGA. CDR3 in DNA: TGTGCCAGCAGCTCTAGCGGGGGGGCCATGGAGACCCAGTACTTC. It translates to CASSSSGGAMETQYF.

V usage is TRBV12-5 and J usage is TRBJ2-7; no definite D call. Trimming left V 0 bases short and J 0 bases short, with 9 bases between. The length of the CDR3 is 15 residues. The germline V gene has CDR1 LGHNT and CDR2 FRNRAP. CDR3 sequence reads: CASGLVIPSSYEQYF. For the CDR3, the DNA is TGTGCTAGTGGTTTGGTCATTCCTAGCTCCTACGAGCAGTACTTC.

To note about this clone: Compared with germline, one end of the junction differs, possibly owing to a read error. The chain couples TRBV5-1 to TRBJ2-7; 7 bases match TRBD1. Per germline, CDR1 SGHRS and CDR2 YFSETQ. The CDR3 has 14 residues. CDR3 residues: CASSLGQGSHEQYF. DNA of the CDR3: TGCGCCAGCAGCTTGGGACAGGGCTCCCACGAGCAGTACTTC.

The V call is TRBV6-1, the J call TRBJ2-7, with 12 nucleotides matching TRBD2. Looked up from germline, CDR1 is MNHNS and CDR2 is SASEGT. The junction had 2 bases not matched to a gene; V was cut back by 6 bases and J by 2 bases. The length of the CDR3 is 14 residues. The CDR3 coding sequence is TGTGCCAGCAGGACTAGCGGGGGTCCCTACGAGCAGTACTTC. This sequence encodes CASRTSGGPYEQYF.

The chain uses TRBV9 and TRBJ2-7; 9 nucleotides match TRBD1. Unmatched junction bases numbered 7, after V lost 4 bases and J lost 2 bases. CDR3 size: 15 residues. Germline lookup yields CDR1 SGDLS and CDR2 YYNGEE. The CDR3 loop reads CASSLGQGSTYEQYF. In nucleotides, the CDR3 is TGTGCCAGCAGCTTAGGACAGGGGTCTACCTACGAGCAGTACTTC.

As DNA, the CDR3 is TGTGCCAGCAGCTTAGATCGGTTAACCGGGGAGCTGTTTTTT. Amino acid sequence: CASSLDRLTGELFF. The chain carries TRBV11-2 and TRBJ2-2; D is undetermined. Trimming stripped 0 bases from V and 5 bases from J, with 7 bases between. CDR1 is SGHAT and CDR2 is FQNNGV in the germline V gene. CDR3 length: 14 amino acids.

The chain links TRBV10-3 to TRBJ2-2; 7 nucleotides align to TRBD2. The junction had 14 bases not matched to a gene; V was cut back by 11 bases and J by 5 bases. Germline CDR1 and CDR2: ENHRY and SYGVKD. The CDR3 is 15 residues long. The CDR3 spells CALSLGGGWTGELFF. In DNA, the CDR3 is TGTGCCCTCTCCTTGGGGGGAGGGTGGACCGGGGAGCTGTTTTTT.

In this sample, this clone turned up once. This chain links TRBV7-9 with TRBJ2-7; 7 bases are a match to TRBD1. Losses at the gene ends were 5 bases for V and 6 bases for J; bases not matched to a gene: 7. Germline V gene sequence: CDR1 SEHNR, CDR2 FQNEAQ (reference sequence). The CDR3 runs 13 residues. The CDR3 loop reads CASSARQGIEQYF. DNA of the CDR3: TGTGCCAGCAGCGCCCGACAGGGAATCGAGCAGTACTTC.

The rearrangement joins TRBV29-1 to TRBJ2-7; tentative D call: TRBD1 (7 bases). Trimming left V 3 bases short and J 5 bases short, with 20 bases between. The CDR3 runs to 15 residues. CDR1 is SQVTM, CDR2 ANQGSEA, per germline. The CDR3 reads CSVDGAEGAIDEQYF. CDR3 in DNA: TGCAGCGTTGACGGAGCGGAGGGGGCTATAGACGAGCAGTACTTC.

The V gene is TRBV19, the J gene TRBJ2-7, with TRBD2 matching over 11 bases. The V and J ends lost 4 bases and 7 bases, in that order; junction bases with no gene match: 9. The CDR3 sequence is 15 residues long. CDR1 is LNHDA, CDR2 SQIVND, per germline (reference sequence). CDR3 loop: CASSRNLAGGREQYF. CDR3 nucleotide sequence: TGTGCCAGTAGTAGGAACCTAGCGGGAGGAAGGGAGCAGTACTTC.

This clone was seen only once. The rearrangement links TRBV28 to TRBJ2-1; D gene unclear. Germline loops: CDR1 MDHEN, CDR2 SYDVKM. Trimming removed 7 bases from V and 8 bases from J, with 9 bases in between. The CDR3 has 11 amino acids. The DNA for the CDR3 is TGTGCCAGCATTAACCGGGATGAGCAGTTCTTC. Amino acid sequence: CASINRDEQFF. Complete variable domain (other parts from reference TRBV28 and TRBJ2-1): DVKVTQSSRYLVKRTGEKVFLECVQDMDHENMFWYRQDPGLGLRLIYFSYDVKMKEKGDIPEGYSVSREKKERFSLILESASTNQTSMYLCASINRDEQFFGPGTRLTVL.

This clone came up once. The CDR3 DNA sequence: TGTGCCAGCAGTCAGTCGGATACGCAGTATTTT. Its translation is CASSQSDTQYF. The gene calls are TRBV5-4 and TRBJ2-3; the D is unclear. Germline V gives CDR1 SGHNT, CDR2 YYREEE (reference sequence). The ends were cut back, 5 bases at V and 6 bases at J, with 7 bases in the middle. This CDR3 spans 11 amino acids.